These 28 T cell receptor beta chains share one sample of origin, sequenced in a study of TIL therapy for anti-PD-1-resistant metastatic lung cancer. This was the immunoSEQ v3 assay. Clones were sequenced by immunoSEQ multiplex PCR, and TCRdb holds only the in-frame ones, with some missing. The sample shows tens of thousands of clones, less than 65% of them seen only once. Time point meaning: pre-treatment sample, taken before nivolumab and TIL therapy. Most excised metastases sampled were pleural nodules or supraclavicular lymph nodes. The sequences come from tumor tissue, collected at baseline. These receptors were collected from a woman between 30 and 79 years old with non-small cell lung cancer.

J is TRBJ2-7 and V is TRBV5-1; 10 bases align to TRBD2. Germline trimming cut 3 bases from V and 0 bases from J; bases unmatched to any gene: 3. This CDR3 has 15 amino acids. Germline values: CDR1 SGHRS, CDR2 YFSETQ. The CDR3 DNA is TGCGCCAGCAGCTCCGGGACTAGCGACTCCTACGAGCAGTACTTC. Translating gives CASSSGTSDSYEQYF. The full variable domain, in which reference TRBV5-1 and TRBJ2-7 provide the parts outside the CDR3, is KAGVTQTPRYLIKTRGQQVTLSCSPISGHRSVSWYQQTPGQGLQFLFEYFSETQRNKGNFPGRFSGRQFSNSRSEMNVSTLELGDSALYLCASSSGTSDSYEQYFGPGTRLTVT.

The V gene is TRBV14, the J gene TRBJ2-1; 13 nucleotides agree with TRBD2. V lost 0 bases and J lost 7; bases outside the gene matches: 3. This CDR3 has 16 amino acids. Germline values: CDR1 SGHDN, CDR2 FVKESK. CDR3 in amino acids: CASSQDLGLAGNEQFF. The CDR3 DNA sequence: TGTGCCAGCAGCCAAGATTTGGGACTAGCGGGAAATGAGCAGTTCTTC.

The CDR3 sequence: CASRPLGGRATNEQFF. The CDR3 DNA is TGTGCCAGCAGACCTCTGGGCGGGAGGGCCACCAATGAGCAGTTCTTC. The chain joins TRBV27 to TRBJ2-1, with 9 bases identical to TRBD2. Trimming took 6 bases from V and 6 from J; bases not matched to a gene: 12. Germline CDR1 is MNHEY and CDR2 is SMNVEV (reference sequence). This CDR3 has 16 residues.

This clone showed up just a few times. The genes are TRBV5-1 and TRBJ1-1; TRBD1 agrees at 7 bases. CDR1 and CDR2 from the germline V gene are SGHRS and YFSETQ. The CDR3 length is 14 residues. Unmatched junction bases numbered 5, after V lost 4 bases and J lost 2 bases. The CDR3 bases are TGCGCCAGCAGCCAGGGACAGATTAACACTGAAGCTTTCTTT. Translating it yields CASSQGQINTEAFF.

The chain links TRBV18 to TRBJ2-1; no reliable D call. The CDR3 runs 12 residues. The germline V gene encodes CDR1 KGHSH and CDR2 LQKENI. V shed 2 bases and J shed 7 bases, with 6 bases lying between them. The CDR3 spells CASSPWGNEQFF. The CDR3 DNA reads as TGTGCCAGCTCACCATGGGGAAATGAGCAGTTCTTC.

The chain has TRBV2 and TRBJ2-1, with D possibly TRBD1 on 6 matching bases. In germline, CDR1 is SNHLY, CDR2 FYNNEI. The CDR3 sequence is 15 residues long. Trimming shortened V by 4 bases and J by 0 bases, and 10 bases separated the two germline ends. CDR3 protein: CASSGVDSSYNEQFF. The CDR3 nucleotides are TGTGCCAGCAGTGGGGTGGACAGCTCCTACAATGAGCAGTTCTTC. Based on the CDR3 plus reference TRBV2 and TRBJ2-1, the full variable domain is EPEVTQTPSHQVTQMGQEVILRCVPISNHLYFYWYRQILGQKVEFLVSFYNNEISEKSEIFDDQFSVERPDGSNFTLKIRSTKLEDSAMYFCASSGVDSSYNEQFFGPGTRLTVL.

The rearrangement links TRBV5-1 to TRBJ1-1; D is uncertain. CDR1 is SGHRS and CDR2 is YFSETQ in the germline V gene. Trimming took off 0 bases at V and 2 bases at J, with 14 bases between the two ends. The CDR3 loop spans 16 amino acids. The CDR3 region is CASSLAGRQFNTEAFF. CDR3 coding DNA: TGCGCCAGCAGCTTGGCCGGTCGGCAGTTTAACACTGAAGCTTTCTTT.

The V gene is TRBV25-1, the J gene TRBJ1-3; unclear D gene. There are 16 residues in the CDR3. Germline CDR1 is MGHDK and CDR2 is SYGVNS. V was clipped by 1 base and J by 0 bases, with 10 bases between them. CDR3 loop: CASSESWKLSGNTIYF. CDR3 coding DNA: TGTGCCAGCAGTGAATCCTGGAAGCTCTCTGGAAACACCATATATTTT.

J is TRBJ1-1 and V is TRBV29-1; 7 positions agree with TRBD1. CDR1 and CDR2 (germline): SQVTM, ANQGSEA. The CDR3 extends over 12 amino acids. Trimming removed 7 bases from V and 2 bases from J; junction bases left unmatched: 4. CDR3 sequence (DNA): TGCAGCGCTTACAGGGGAAACACTGAAGCTTTCTTT. The encoded protein is CSAYRGNTEAFF.

V usage is TRBV30 and J usage is TRBJ1-1, with TRBD1 matching over 9 bases. Germline V lookup: CDR1 GTSNPN, CDR2 SVGIG (reference sequence). This CDR3 has 15 residues. The V gene end was trimmed by 0 bases and the J gene end by 10 bases; junction bases not matched to a gene: 12. CDR3 in DNA: TGTGCCTGGAGTGTCACACAGGGGGCGCGGAGGGGAGCTTTCTTT. Its protein product is CAWSVTQGARRGAFF.

The chain has TRBV25-1 and TRBJ2-7; D ambiguous. The V gene lost 3 bases and the J gene lost 0 bases, with 9 bases spanning the gap. CDR3 length: 14 amino acids. The germline V gene has CDR1 MGHDK and CDR2 SYGVNS. The CDR3 is CASSDPVHSYEQYF. The CDR3 bases are TGTGCCAGCAGTGATCCTGTGCACTCCTACGAGCAGTACTTC.

The chain is built from TRBV4-1 and TRBJ1-5; 11 bases are a match to TRBD1. With V trimmed by 4 bases and J by 0 bases, 8 bases remained unmatched. The CDR3 length is 18 residues. Germline CDR1 MGHRA, CDR2 YSYEKL. The CDR3 bases are TGCGCCAGCAGCCTCGGGACAGGGGGGCAGTATAGCAATCAGCCCCAGCATTTT. It codes for CASSLGTGGQYSNQPQHF.

The chain employs TRBV10-3 and TRBJ2-2, with 8 bases identical to TRBD1. Germline V gene data show CDR1 as ENHRY and CDR2 as SYGVKD. The CDR3 has 15 amino acids. The V segment lost 10 bases and the J segment 5 bases; nucleotides outside the gene matches: 12. The CDR3 region is CATRNDRGETGELFF. DNA for the CDR3: TGTGCCACCAGAAACGACAGGGGCGAGACCGGGGAGCTGTTTTTT.

The CDR3 DNA sequence: TGCAGCGTTCGCCAAGGAGCGGGAGGGGGCAATGAGCAGTTCTTC. Its translation is CSVRQGAGGGNEQFF. This chain connects TRBV29-1 to TRBJ2-1; TRBD2 agrees at 10 bases. This CDR3 has 15 residues. J gave up 6 bases and V 5 bases, and 10 bases lay outside the gene matches. Germline V gene data show CDR1 as SQVTM and CDR2 as ANQGSEA.

The V and J genes are TRBV19 and TRBJ1-1; TRBD1 aligns across 7 bases. The germline gives CDR1 LNHDA, CDR2 SQIVND (reference sequence). J was trimmed by 1 base and V by 7 bases; bases with no gene match: 12. The CDR3 spans 16 residues. The chain's CDR3 is CASTLQGQTKNTEAFF. The CDR3 DNA is TGTGCCAGTACCCTCCAGGGACAGACAAAGAACACTGAAGCTTTCTTT.

The chain has TRBV6-5 and TRBJ1-2; possible D gene TRBD1, 5 bases. Per the germline V gene, CDR1 is MNHEY and CDR2 is SVGAGI. V lost 6 bases and J lost 6, with 11 bases in between. This CDR3 region has 12 residues. Here the CDR3 reads CASRPRGNGYTF. The DNA of the CDR3 is TGTGCCAGCAGGCCTCGGGGCAATGGCTACACCTTC.

The genes are TRBV5-4 and TRBJ2-3; possible D gene TRBD2, 5 bases. The V gene's germline CDR1 is SGHNT and CDR2 YYREEE (reference sequence). The V and J ends lost 0 bases and 2 bases respectively, with 7 bases between them. The CDR3 is 14 residues long. DNA for the CDR3: TGTGCCAGCAGCTTGGGAGGGAACACAGATACGCAGTATTTT. This encodes CASSLGGNTDTQYF.

This clone occurred a few times. The V gene is TRBV15, the J gene TRBJ2-1; D is perhaps TRBD2 (5 bases). Germline-derived CDR1 and CDR2 are LNHNV and YYDKDF (reference sequence). Trimming removed 1 base from V and 4 bases from J, with 5 bases in between. The CDR3 is made up of 13 amino acids. CDR3 loop: CATSRGGYNEQFF. Written as DNA, the CDR3 is TGTGCCACCAGCAGAGGAGGGTACAATGAGCAGTTCTTC.

The chain employs TRBV19 and TRBJ1-1, with D perhaps matching TRBD1 (6 bases). Trimming took 8 bases from V and 4 from J, leaving 17 bases between them. Germline V gene sequence: CDR1 LNHDA, CDR2 SQIVND (reference sequence). There are 14 residues in the CDR3. The CDR3 loop is CASESLNRVTEAFF. In DNA, the CDR3 is TGTGCCAGTGAGTCCCTAAACAGGGTCACTGAAGCTTTCTTT.

By share, this clone ranks as medium-sized. J is TRBJ2-7 and V is TRBV30; 8 bases are shared with TRBD1. The ends lost 0 bases at V and 3 bases at J; junction bases unmatched: 7. Per the germline V gene, CDR1 is GTSNPN and CDR2 is SVGIG (reference sequence). The CDR3 is 15 amino acids. The CDR3 sequence is CAWSVGQANIYEQYF. The CDR3 DNA is TGTGCCTGGAGTGTGGGACAGGCTAACATCTACGAGCAGTACTTC.

The rearrangement joins TRBV6-5 to TRBJ2-5; TRBD2 is a possible D gene (6 bases). The CDR3 consists of 15 residues. Germline V gives CDR1 MNHEY, CDR2 SVGAGI. Trimming shortened V by 2 bases and J by 3 bases, and 13 bases separated the two germline ends. The DNA of the CDR3 is TGTGCCAGCAGTTACGCGGGACGGACCAAAGAGACCCAGTACTTC. Translated: CASSYAGRTKETQYF.

The genes are TRBV19 and TRBJ2-1; D is perhaps TRBD1 (6 bases). Germline V gives CDR1 LNHDA, CDR2 SQIVND (reference sequence). The CDR3 runs to 16 residues. V lost 3 bases to trimming and J lost 3 bases, with 15 bases between them. The CDR3 region has the DNA TGTGCCAGTAGTATCTTAGGGGGAGAAGGCTACAATGAGCAGTTCTTC. Its protein product is CASSILGGEGYNEQFF.

This clone came up a few times. The gene calls are TRBV28 and TRBJ2-2, with TRBD2 matching 9 bases. The germline V gene encodes CDR1 MDHEN and CDR2 SYDVKM. V lost 1 base and J lost 9; bases outside the gene matches: 6. CDR3 length equals 15 residues. The CDR3, as DNA: TGTGCCAGCAGTTTATCGGCGGGAGGGCCCCGGGAGCTGTTTTTT. Residues: CASSLSAGGPRELFF.

This clone appeared a few times. The chain uses TRBV4-2 and TRBJ2-7; TRBD2 is a possible D gene (6 bases). CDR1 LGHNA and CDR2 YNFKEQ come from the germline V gene. The CDR3 runs 14 residues. V lost 0 bases and J 5 bases, leaving 11 bases between the germline ends. The CDR3 region has the DNA TGTGCCAGCAGCCAAGATTGGAGGGACCACGAGCAGTACTTC. It codes for CASSQDWRDHEQYF.

This chain links TRBV5-4 with TRBJ2-2; TRBD1 is a possible D gene (5 bases). V was trimmed by 4 bases and J by 0 bases, leaving 7 bases between them. The CDR3 spans 14 residues. Germline CDR1 reads SGHNT; CDR2 reads YYREEE (reference sequence). DNA for the CDR3: TGTGCCAGCAGCCCAGGGACGAACACCGGGGAGCTGTTTTTT. Protein sequence: CASSPGTNTGELFF.

This sequence joins TRBV5-6 and TRBJ2-4, with TRBD1 as a possible D gene (5 bases). Germline CDR1 reads SGHDT; CDR2 reads YYEEEE. The ends were cut back, 7 bases at V and 0 bases at J, with 17 bases in the middle. This CDR3 has 16 residues. CDR3 residues: CASHNRQILAKNIQYF. The CDR3 bases are TGTGCCAGCCACAACAGACAGATACTAGCCAAAAACATTCAGTACTTC.

This clone was seen more than once but under ten times. The chain uses TRBV6-1 and TRBJ1-5; a possible D gene is TRBD1 (6 bases). The V gene lost 3 bases and the J gene lost 7 bases, with 19 bases spanning the gap. The germline V gene has CDR1 MNHNS and CDR2 SASEGT. The CDR3 length is 16 residues. CDR3 sequence reads: CASSEGSIGGYQPQHF. The DNA for the CDR3 is TGTGCCAGCAGTGAGGGGTCTATCGGGGGCTACCAGCCCCAGCATTTT.

This chain uses TRBV9 with TRBJ2-3; no firm D call. Trimming shortened V by 4 bases and J by 6 bases, and 15 bases separated the two germline ends. The CDR3 covers 14 residues. In germline, CDR1 is SGDLS, CDR2 YYNGEE. CDR3 in DNA: TGTGCCAGCAGCTTTAACCCCGCCCGCGATACGCAGTATTTT. Its translation: CASSFNPARDTQYF.